The 13 T cell receptor beta chains below were found in one sample sequenced in a study of shared clonotypes between healthy human individuals. The data were produced by immunoSEQ multiplex PCR, yet TCRdb's version contains in-frame clones alone and is incomplete. The sample lists hundreds of thousands of clones; around 77% were seen once. Specimen: PBMCs. These receptors were collected from a woman aged 40 to 50 in good health. Some clones in this sample may be carry-over from other donors' samples.

In its sample, this clone was seen a few times. The genes are TRBV28 and TRBJ2-7, with D tentatively TRBD2 (5 bases). The CDR3 covers 11 residues. Germline CDR1 and CDR2: MDHEN and SYDVKM. With 6 bases removed from V and 9 bases from J, the gap between germline ends came to 12 bases. In nucleotides, the CDR3 is TGTGCCAGCAGCCAAAGGACTTCGCAGTACTTC. Protein sequence: CASSQRTSQYF.

The J gene is TRBJ1-3, the V gene TRBV7-3; maybe TRBD1 (5 bases). The ends were cut back, 5 bases at V and 2 bases at J, with 16 bases in the middle. Per germline, CDR1 SGHTA and CDR2 FQGTGA. This CDR3 region has 16 residues. In DNA, the CDR3 is TGTGCCAGCAGCCCTAGCGGGGGAGTACCTGGAAACACCATATATTTT. Residues: CASSPSGGVPGNTIYF. The whole variable domain, filled in from reference TRBV7-3 and TRBJ1-3, reads GAGVSQTPSNKVTEKGKYVELRCDPISGHTALYWYRQSLGQGPEFLIYFQGTGAADDSGLPNDRFFAVRPEGSVSTLKIQRTERGDSAVYLCASSPSGGVPGNTIYFGEGSWLTVV.

J is TRBJ2-5 and V is TRBV9, with a tentative D call TRBD2 (6 bases). The CDR3 extends over 16 amino acids. Trimming pared 0 bases from V and 5 bases from J, leaving 17 bases between. Germline-derived CDR1 and CDR2 are SGDLS and YYNGEE. As DNA, the CDR3 is TGTGCCAGCAGCGTAGACCCAGCGGGTAGCAGGGAGACCCAGTACTTC. It codes for CASSVDPAGSRETQYF.

This chain links TRBV28 with TRBJ1-2; possible D gene TRBD1, 6 bases. The germline V and J ends were trimmed by 2 bases and 9 bases, with 16 bases remaining between them. CDR1 MDHEN and CDR2 SYDVKM come from the germline V gene. The CDR3 runs to 14 residues. CDR3 loop: CASSLEAGVLRYTF. CDR3 sequence (DNA): TGTGCCAGCAGTTTAGAAGCAGGGGTTTTGCGCTACACCTTC.

To note about this clone: This likely reflects a read error, since a far larger clone is one base away. The chain is built from TRBV28 and TRBJ2-7, with a tentative D call TRBD2 (6 bases). Trimming took 7 bases from V and 0 from J, leaving 13 bases between them. The CDR3 is 14 residues long. Germline CDR1 MDHEN, CDR2 SYDVKM. CDR3 residues: CASNGRYSSYEQYF. As DNA, the CDR3 is TGTGCCAGCAATGGGAGGTACAGCTCCTACGAGCAGTACTTC.

Only one count was recorded for this clone. This sequence joins TRBV9 and TRBJ2-3; D gene uncertain. Trimming pared 0 bases from V and 7 bases from J, leaving 9 bases between. Germline-derived CDR1 and CDR2 are SGDLS and YYNGEE. The CDR3 length is 13 residues. This CDR3 is CASSVAGSNTQYF. In nucleotides, the CDR3 is TGTGCCAGCAGCGTAGCGGGCAGCAATACGCAGTATTTT.

A word on this clone: A read error is the likely source, as a far larger clone sits one nucleotide away. V usage is TRBV30 and J usage is TRBJ1-5, with D hard to call. Between the trimmed V and J ends, which lost 5 bases and 6 bases, there was a span of 14 bases. The germline CDR1 and CDR2 sequences are GTSNPN and SVGIG (reference sequence). The CDR3 runs to 13 residues. The CDR3 spells CAWLGGDGQPQHF. CDR3 bases: TGTGCCTGGTTGGGCGGGGATGGTCAGCCCCAGCATTTT.

There are a few counts of this clone. A far larger clone differs by one base, so this is likely a read error. The CDR3 ends on some other residue instead of the conserved phenylalanine or tryptophan, so this is likely a read error. V is TRBV18 and J is TRBJ1-2, with no clear D. Germline V gives CDR1 KGHSH, CDR2 LQKENI. CDR3 length: 12 residues. The V end lost 0 bases, the J end lost 3 bases, and 2 bases lay between the germline ends. Here the CDR3 reads CASSPPDYGYTL. The CDR3 nucleotides read TGTGCCAGCTCACCACCAGACTATGGCTACACCCTC.

Notes on this clone: One base separates it from a far larger clone, so it is likely a read error. It is likely a read error, because the conserved phenylalanine at the end of the CDR3 is missing. This chain uses TRBV29-1 with TRBJ1-1, with D perhaps TRBD1 (5 bases). CDR1 SQVTM and CDR2 ANQGSEA come from the germline V gene. The CDR3 loop spans 12 amino acids. The germline V and J ends were trimmed by 4 bases and 6 bases, with 12 bases remaining between them. CDR3 region: CSVAGGIAEAFL. The CDR3 coding sequence is TGCAGCGTTGCCGGGGGAATCGCTGAAGCTTTCCTT.

The chain recombines TRBV7-2 with TRBJ2-5; D possibly corresponds to TRBD2 (5 bases). V dropped 1 base and J dropped 0 bases, with 9 bases sitting between them. Germline values: CDR1 SGHTA, CDR2 FQGNSA. The CDR3 spans 15 residues. The CDR3 loop reads CASSLGGSYQETQYF. CDR3 bases: TGTGCCAGCAGCTTAGGAGGGTCTTACCAAGAGACCCAGTACTTC.

The V and J genes are TRBV18 and TRBJ1-2; 9 positions match TRBD1. The CDR3 contains 15 residues. The junction had 7 bases not matched to a gene; V was cut back by 4 bases and J by 4 bases. In germline, CDR1 is KGHSH, CDR2 LQKENI. CDR3 nucleotide sequence: TGTGCCAGCTCACGCCTGGACAGGGGAAGCTATGGCTACACCTTC. Residues: CASSRLDRGSYGYTF.

To note about this clone: This sequence is one base from a far larger clone and is likely a read error. V and J are TRBV30 and TRBJ2-5; 9 bases match TRBD2. Trimming took 0 bases from V and 14 from J; bases not matched to a gene: 16. CDR3 length: 15 amino acids. Germline-derived CDR1 and CDR2 are GTSNPN and SVGIG (reference sequence). The CDR3 loop is CAWSVRREGFYEHYF. CDR3 DNA sequence: TGTGCCTGGAGTGTACGGCGGGAGGGCTTCTACGAGCATTACTTC.

This sequence joins TRBV18 and TRBJ2-1; the D gene is possibly TRBD2 (5 bases). V dropped 3 bases and J dropped 6 bases, with 15 bases sitting between them. The CDR3 spans 15 residues. Germline loops: CDR1 KGHSH, CDR2 LQKENI. The chain's CDR3 is CASSPGLSRLNEQFF. Written as DNA, the CDR3 is TGTGCCAGCTCACCCGGACTCTCGCGGCTCAATGAGCAGTTCTTC.